This TCR beta chain was identified in a study of blood T cell repertoires in COVID-19. At the level of the study: Some COVID-19 samples were acute and others convalescent; all came from the United States, Italy and Spain. PBMCs, B-cell-depleted T cells, or T cells were the source of the cDNA or gDNA that made up the material.

Authors' analysis steps: Quantification of nucleated cells was approximated via reference gene primer amplification. Repertoires were generated with immunoSEQ multiplex PCR, while TCRdb's copy carries only in-frame clones and drops some. The DNA was the basis for D and trimming; V, J and clone size are from that table. Here the sample spans more than 85,000 clones, more than 75% being singletons. This clone was seen a handful of times. Germline CDR1 is LNHDA and CDR2 is SQIVND (reference sequence). The CDR3 length is 14 residues. V lost 5 bases and J lost 1, with 12 bases in between. The chain links TRBV19 to TRBJ2-7, with D perhaps TRBD1 (6 bases). The sequencing sample was made of peripheral blood. This TCR derives from a man in his fifties with active or convalescent COVID-19. Here the CDR3 reads CASSAGQSSYEQYF. The CDR3 DNA reads TGTGCCAGTAGTGCTGGACAGAGTTCCTACGAGCAGTACTTC.